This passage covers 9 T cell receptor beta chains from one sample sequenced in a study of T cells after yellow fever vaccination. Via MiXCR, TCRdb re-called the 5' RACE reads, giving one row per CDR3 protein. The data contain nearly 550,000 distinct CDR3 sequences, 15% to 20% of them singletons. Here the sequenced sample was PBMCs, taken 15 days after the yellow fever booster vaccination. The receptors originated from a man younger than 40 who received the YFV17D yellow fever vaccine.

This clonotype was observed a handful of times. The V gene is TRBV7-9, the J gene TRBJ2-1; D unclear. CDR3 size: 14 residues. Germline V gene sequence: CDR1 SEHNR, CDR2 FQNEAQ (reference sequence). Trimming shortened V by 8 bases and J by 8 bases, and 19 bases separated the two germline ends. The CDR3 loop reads CASGSLPPWDEQFF. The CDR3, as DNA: TGTGCCAGCGGATCCTTGCCCCCGTGGGATGAGCAGTTCTTC.

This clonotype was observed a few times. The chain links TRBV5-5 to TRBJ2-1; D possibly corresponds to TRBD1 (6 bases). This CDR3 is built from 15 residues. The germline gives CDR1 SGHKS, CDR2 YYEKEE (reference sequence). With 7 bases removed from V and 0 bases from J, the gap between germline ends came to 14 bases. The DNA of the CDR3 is TGTGCCAGCTTTCAGGGGCTGAGCTCCTACAATGAGCAGTTCTTC. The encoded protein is CASFQGLSSYNEQFF.

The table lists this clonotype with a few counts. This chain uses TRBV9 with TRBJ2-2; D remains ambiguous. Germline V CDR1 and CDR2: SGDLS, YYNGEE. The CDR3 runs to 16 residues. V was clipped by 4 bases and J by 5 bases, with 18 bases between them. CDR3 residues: CASSPRTGMGTGELFF. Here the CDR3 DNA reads TGTGCCAGCAGCCCGAGGACGGGTATGGGAACCGGGGAGCTGTTTTTT.

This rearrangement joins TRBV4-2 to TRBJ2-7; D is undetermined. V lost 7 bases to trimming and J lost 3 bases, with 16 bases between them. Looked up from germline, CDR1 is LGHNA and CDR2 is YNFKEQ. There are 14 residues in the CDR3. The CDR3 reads CASTPTWGNYEQYF. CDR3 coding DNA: TGTGCCAGCACCCCGACATGGGGAAACTACGAGCAGTACTTC.

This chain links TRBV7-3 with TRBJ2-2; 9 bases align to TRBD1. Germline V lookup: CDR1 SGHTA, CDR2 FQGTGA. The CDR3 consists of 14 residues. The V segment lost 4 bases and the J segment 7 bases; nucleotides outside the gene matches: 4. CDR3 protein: CASSSGQGHGELFF. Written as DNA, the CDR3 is TGTGCCAGCAGCTCAGGACAGGGGCACGGGGAGCTGTTTTTT. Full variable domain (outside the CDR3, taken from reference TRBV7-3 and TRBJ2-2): GAGVSQTPSNKVTEKGKYVELRCDPISGHTALYWYRQSLGQGPEFLIYFQGTGAADDSGLPNDRFFAVRPEGSVSTLKIQRTERGDSAVYLCASSSGQGHGELFFGEGSRLTVL.

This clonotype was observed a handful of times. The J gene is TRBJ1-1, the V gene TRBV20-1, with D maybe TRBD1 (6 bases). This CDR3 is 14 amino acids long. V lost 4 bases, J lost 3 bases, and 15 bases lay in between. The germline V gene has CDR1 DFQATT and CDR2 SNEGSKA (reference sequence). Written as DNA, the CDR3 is TGCAGTGCTAAGGTGGGGGGCTGGGACACTGAAGCTTTCTTT. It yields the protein CSAKVGGWDTEAFF.

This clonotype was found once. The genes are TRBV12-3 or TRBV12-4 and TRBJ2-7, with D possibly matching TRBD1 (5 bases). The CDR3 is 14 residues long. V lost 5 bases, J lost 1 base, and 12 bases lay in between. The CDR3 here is CASSPQDLSYEQYF. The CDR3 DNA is TGTGCCAGCAGTCCACAGGATTTGTCCTACGAGCAGTACTTC.

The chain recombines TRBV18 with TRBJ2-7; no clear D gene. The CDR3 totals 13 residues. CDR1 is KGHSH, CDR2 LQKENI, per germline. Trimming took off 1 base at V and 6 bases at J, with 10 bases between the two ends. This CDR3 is CASSPLPVLEQYF. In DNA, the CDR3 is TGTGCCAGCTCACCACTACCCGTACTCGAGCAGTACTTC.

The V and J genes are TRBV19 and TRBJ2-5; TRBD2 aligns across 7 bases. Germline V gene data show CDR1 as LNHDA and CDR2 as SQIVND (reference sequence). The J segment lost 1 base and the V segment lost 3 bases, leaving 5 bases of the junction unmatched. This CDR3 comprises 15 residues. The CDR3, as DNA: TGTGCCAGTAGTATCCAGCGGGGACCCCAAGAGACCCAGTACTTC. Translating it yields CASSIQRGPQETQYF.